The clone carrying this T cell receptor (beta chain) appeared many times. This specimen belongs to a study of T cells after yellow fever vaccination. TCRdb called the 5' RACE reads again in MiXCR, with one record for every CDR3 protein. The table has 45,000 to 60,000 distinct CDR3 sequences, 4.5% to 6% seen once. The CDR3 loop spans 16 amino acids. Germline V CDR1 and CDR2: DFQATT, SNEGSKA (reference sequence). V trimming: 3 bases; J trimming: 5 bases; junction bases outside the gene matches: 12. This material consisted of PBMCs, either bulk or a sorted T-cell subset (CD4+, CD8+, memory, or dextramer-sorted; not recorded which), taken on the day of the yellow fever booster vaccination. This TCR was sampled from a young man who received the YFV17D yellow fever vaccine. The chain combines TRBV20-1 with TRBJ2-5, with 10 bases matching TRBD2. DNA for the CDR3: TGCAGTGCTAGTCGGGGTAGCGGGGGGCCCCGGGAGACCCAGTACTTC. Protein: CSASRGSGGPRETQYF.